The rows below give T cell receptor beta chains drawn from one sample of a study of T cell repertoires in breast cancer. TCRdb processed the emulsion pairing reads anew with MiXCR; each CDR3 protein has one entry. The sample comprises roughly 40,000 distinct CDR3 sequences, about 48% of which are singletons, and around three fifths rests with the top ten. The sequenced sample consisted of CD8+ T cells. Receptor source: a pool of human donors with breast cancer or a healthy control (not recorded which). CDR3s include the opening cysteine and the closing phenylalanine or tryptophan. The order of the fields is V gene, D gene, J gene, clone size, CDR3 DNA, CDR3 protein. A D gene is named only where the DNA matches it firmly. Clone size is not always given. Where it is, it says once, few, many or a class for expanded clones.

>TRBV6-2/TRBV6-3|TRBD2|TRBJ2-1|many
TGTGCCATCATGACGCGGGAGAGCAATGAGCAGTTCTTC
CAIMTRESNEQFF
>TRBV5-1|NA|TRBJ1-1|NA
TGCGCCAGCAAGCCTTCGACGGATGAAGCTTTCTTT
CASKPSTDEAFF
>TRBV20-1|TRBD2|TRBJ2-7|NA
TGCAGTGCTAGAGACGGACTAGCGGGTACATCCTACGAGCAGTACTTC
CSARDGLAGTSYEQYF
>TRBV20-1|NA|TRBJ2-3|NA
TGCAGTGCTAGATTACGCCGACTAGTGGGAGAGGGGGATACGCAGTATTTT
CSARLRRLVGEGDTQYF
>TRBV7-9|NA|TRBJ1-2|NA
TGTGCCAGCAGCTTAACCCTGACAACTAGTAGCTATGGCTACACCTTC
CASSLTLTTSSYGYTF
>TRBV4-2|TRBD2|TRBJ2-1|NA
TGTGCCAGCAGCCAAGAATTGCGACTAGCCGACGGCTACAATGAGCAGTTCTTC
CASSQELRLADGYNEQFF
>TRBV12-3/TRBV12-4|NA|TRBJ2-2|NA
TGTGCCAGCAGTTTAGAAGCGACCGGGGAGCTGTTTTTT
CASSLEATGELFF
>TRBV4-1|TRBD2|TRBJ2-1|few
TGCGCCAGCAGCCAGCCGGGACTAGCGGGGGGGATCTCCTACAATGAGCAGTTCTTC
CASSQPGLAGGISYNEQFF
>TRBV3-1|TRBD2|TRBJ2-1|few
TGTGCCAGCAGCCAAGTTTACAGCGGGAGTTTACACAATGAGCAGTTCTTC
CASSQVYSGSLHNEQFF
>TRBV30|TRBD1|TRBJ2-7|NA
TGTGCCTTCTCGACAGGGGTTTCCTACGAGCAGTACTTC
CAFSTGVSYEQYF
>TRBV27|NA|TRBJ1-5|many
TGTGCCAGCAGTCCCGAGGCCAGCAATCAGCCCCAGCATTTT
CASSPEASNQPQHF
>TRBV7-3|NA|TRBJ1-6|NA
TGTGCCAGCAGCGAAAGGGGGGGATTCCGGTCACCCCTCCACTTT
CASSERGGFRSPLHF
>TRBV2|NA|TRBJ1-1|few
TGTGCCAGCAGTAAGGACGTAGACACTGAAGCTTTCTTT
CASSKDVDTEAFF
>TRBV29-1|NA|TRBJ2-5|NA
TGCAGCGTTGACGTTGGTCTGACCCAGTACTTC
CSVDVGLTQYF
>TRBV6-1|NA|TRBJ2-3|NA
TGTGCCAGCAGTGAAGCGGTGGGAACTGTCCTCCCAGATACGCAGTATTTT
CASSEAVGTVLPDTQYF
>TRBV28|NA|TRBJ1-5|NA
TGTGCCAGCAGTTCGGAGGGACGAGTGGAGCCCCAGCATTTT
CASSSEGRVEPQHF
>TRBV20-1|NA|TRBJ1-2|NA
TGCAGTGCGTCGCGGGGGAACAATAACTATGGCTACACCTTC
CSASRGNNNYGYTF
>TRBV9|NA|TRBJ2-2|NA
TGTGCCAGCAGCGCCCAGTACACCGGGGAGCTGTTTTTT
CASSAQYTGELFF
>TRBV27|NA|TRBJ1-1|NA
TGTGCCAACCAGCAGGGTGACACTGAAGCTTTCTTT
CANQQGDTEAFF
>TRBV20-1|NA|TRBJ1-6|few
TGCAGTGCTAGAGATCCGCAGGGGCAGGGGTCACCCCTCCACTTT
CSARDPQGQGSPLHF
>TRBV20-1|NA|TRBJ1-5|few
TGCAGTGCTATTGGGGGGGAGAATCAGCCCCAGCATTTT
CSAIGGENQPQHF
>TRBV7-9|TRBD1|TRBJ2-7|NA
TGTGCCAGCAGCCTAGGACAGGGAGACTACGAGCAGTACTTC
CASSLGQGDYEQYF
>TRBV6-4|NA|TRBJ1-6|NA
TGTGCCAGCACCGTCCGCGTTACCTCCTATAATTCACCCCTCCACTTT
CASTVRVTSYNSPLHF
>TRBV3-1|NA|TRBJ1-1|few
TGTGCCAGCAGCCAAGGCTCAGGGGAGAACACTGAAGCTTTCTTT
CASSQGSGENTEAFF
>TRBV7-2|NA|TRBJ2-1|many
TGTGCCAGCAGCCCGGGACTCCACAATGAGCAGTTCTTC
CASSPGLHNEQFF
>TRBV27|NA|TRBJ2-6|once
TGTGCCAGCAGTTTAAGGTTGAGTGGGGCCAACGCCCTGACTTTC
CASSLRLSGANALTF
>TRBV3-1|TRBD2|TRBJ2-1|medium-sized
TGTGCCAGCAGCCAAGAGGGAGCGGGGGAGTACAATGAGCAGTTCTTC
CASSQEGAGEYNEQFF
>TRBV7-9|TRBD2|TRBJ2-1|many
TGTGCCAGCAGCTTAGTCGGGACTAGCCGCTATGAGCAGTTCTTC
CASSLVGTSRYEQFF
>TRBV10-3|NA|TRBJ1-2|NA
TGTGCCATCAGTGAGGGGGTGAGAGGCTACACCTTC
CAISEGVRGYTF
>TRBV7-8|NA|TRBJ1-1|NA
TGTGCCAGCAGCCAAGCGATGATAAACACTGAAGCTTTCTTT
CASSQAMINTEAFF
>TRBV28|NA|TRBJ1-2|few
TGTGCCAGCAGTTCCCTCACAGGGTTTGTTGGCTACACCTTC
CASSSLTGFVGYTF
>TRBV2|NA|TRBJ2-2|NA
TGTGCCAGCAGCTGGAACACCGGGGAGCTGTTTTTT
CASSWNTGELFF
>TRBV18|NA|TRBJ2-2|NA
TGTGCCAGCTCACCACCCGGCACCGGGGAGCTGTTTTTT
CASSPPGTGELFF